Shown below are 20 T cell receptor beta chains from a single sample sequenced in a study of T cell responses to AZD1222 COVID-19 vaccine. Data came from immunoSEQ multiplex PCR; TCRdb stores just in-frame clones and leaves some out. The repertoire holds 90,000 to 120,000 clones, around 87% seen once, with approximately 3% in the top ten. Sequences were derived from peripheral blood, sampled on day 0 of AZD1222 vaccination. The receptors originated from an adult in good health.

The chain has TRBV6-6 and TRBJ1-5; a weak D match, TRBD1 (6 bases). CDR1 MNHNY and CDR2 SVGAGI come from the germline V gene (reference sequence). Trimming took 0 bases from V and 6 from J, leaving 12 bases between them. This CDR3 contains 15 residues. CDR3 DNA: TGTGCCAGCAGTTACTCACCGGGACAAGGTCAGCCCCAGCATTTT. It specifies CASSYSPGQGQPQHF.

CDR3: CASSLDRIPNSPLHF. The CDR3 DNA is TGTGCCAGCAGCTTAGACAGAATTCCAAATTCACCCCTCCACTTT. The chain recombines TRBV5-5 with TRBJ1-6; D perhaps matches TRBD1 (5 bases). CDR3 length equals 15 residues. Deletions cut 2 bases from V and 7 bases from J, with 13 bases between. CDR1 is SGHKS, CDR2 YYEKEE, per germline (reference sequence). The full variable domain, rest sourced from reference TRBV5-5 and TRBJ1-6, is DAGVTQSPTHLIKTRGQQVTLRCSPISGHKSVSWYQQVLGQGPQFIFQYYEKEERGRGNFPDRFSARQFPNYSSELNVNALLLGDSALYLCASSLDRIPNSPLHFGNGTRLTVT.

This rearrangement joins TRBV19 to TRBJ2-7; D uncertain. CDR1 is LNHDA and CDR2 is SQIVND in the germline V gene (reference sequence). The CDR3 sequence is 14 residues long. V lost 6 bases and J lost 6, with 18 bases in between. The CDR3 DNA is TGTGCCAGTAGGGCAGACCCTTCGGTCGGCGAGCAGTACTTC. Translating gives CASRADPSVGEQYF. The entire variable domain, with the rest obtained from reference TRBV19 and TRBJ2-7, is as follows: DGGITQSPKYLFRKEGQNVTLSCEQNLNHDAMYWYRQDPGQGLRLIYYSQIVNDFQKGDIAEGYSVSREKKESFPLTVTSAQKNPTAFYLCASRADPSVGEQYFGPGTRLTVT.

This clone occurred a few times. The chain is built from TRBV7-9 and TRBJ1-6, with no clear D. V was cut by 3 bases and J by 6 bases, with 9 bases left in between. The CDR3 spans 14 residues. Germline V gene sequence: CDR1 SEHNR, CDR2 FQNEAQ (reference sequence). This chain's CDR3 is CASSFRAGNSPLHF. CDR3 nucleotide sequence: TGTGCCAGCAGCTTCCGGGCGGGTAATTCACCCCTCCACTTT.

This rearrangement joins TRBV15 to TRBJ1-5, with TRBD1 as a possible D gene (5 bases). V shed 1 base and J shed 7 bases, with 14 bases lying between them. The CDR3 is made up of 15 amino acids. Germline V lookup: CDR1 LNHNV, CDR2 YYDKDF (reference sequence). The CDR3 DNA follows: TGTGCCACCAGCAGAGTCGACAGACTTGGGCAGCCCCAGCATTTT. Translated: CATSRVDRLGQPQHF.

The V call is TRBV16, the J call TRBJ2-3; D not certain. The CDR3 spans 15 residues. V lost 4 bases, J lost 10 bases, and 21 bases lay in between. From germline, CDR1 is KGHSY and CDR2 FQNENV. CDR3 sequence reads: CASSRAEDGRGAQYF. The CDR3 DNA sequence: TGTGCCAGCAGCCGGGCCGAAGACGGTAGAGGTGCGCAGTATTTT.

The V and J genes are TRBV6-5 and TRBJ1-2; 10 nucleotides align to TRBD1. Unmatched junction bases numbered 13, after V lost 6 bases and J lost 12 bases. This CDR3 contains 14 residues. Germline-derived CDR1 and CDR2 are MNHEY and SVGAGI. The CDR3 region is CASSARRGTGEDTF. The CDR3, as DNA: TGTGCCAGCAGCGCCCGCCGAGGGACAGGGGAAGACACCTTC.

The chain combines TRBV5-6 with TRBJ1-2; D gene unclear. There are 12 residues in the CDR3. The germline V gene encodes CDR1 SGHDT and CDR2 YYEEEE. Trimming removed 0 bases at V and 7 bases at J, with 7 bases between. In DNA form, the CDR3 reads TGTGCCAGCAGCTTGGCAGGTTTTGGCTACACCTTC. Translation gives CASSLAGFGYTF. The whole variable domain, filled in from reference TRBV5-6 and TRBJ1-2, reads DAGVTQSPTHLIKTRGQQVTLRCSPKSGHDTVSWYQQALGQGPQFIFQYYEEEERQRGNFPDRFSGHQFPNYSSELNVNALLLGDSALYLCASSLAGFGYTFGSGTRLTVV.

The chain carries TRBV7-2 and TRBJ1-2, with unresolved D. CDR3 size: 14 residues. Germline values: CDR1 SGHTA, CDR2 FQGNSA. V was clipped by 2 bases and J by 3 bases, with 10 bases between them. The CDR3, as DNA: TGTGCCAGCAGCTTAAGTCCGACGTACTATGGCTACACCTTC. Amino acid sequence: CASSLSPTYYGYTF.

The chain links TRBV19 to TRBJ1-2, with a weak D call TRBD1 (6 bases). Trimming removed 5 bases from V and 4 bases from J, with 14 bases in between. This CDR3 contains 14 residues. CDR1 is LNHDA, CDR2 SQIVND, per germline (reference sequence). The CDR3: CASSPGQWAYGYTF. The DNA of the CDR3 is TGTGCCAGTAGTCCTGGACAGTGGGCCTATGGCTACACCTTC. The entire variable domain, with the rest obtained from reference TRBV19 and TRBJ1-2, is as follows: DGGITQSPKYLFRKEGQNVTLSCEQNLNHDAMYWYRQDPGQGLRLIYYSQIVNDFQKGDIAEGYSVSREKKESFPLTVTSAQKNPTAFYLCASSPGQWAYGYTFGSGTRLTVV.

This rearrangement joins TRBV7-2 to TRBJ1-2; tentative D call: TRBD1 (5 bases). The CDR3 is made up of 15 amino acids. Germline V gene lookup returns CDR1 SGHTA and CDR2 FQGNSA. Trimming pared 4 bases from V and 0 bases from J, leaving 12 bases between. CDR3 amino acids: CASSYGGDANYGYTF. The DNA of the CDR3 is TGTGCCAGCAGCTACGGGGGGGACGCTAACTATGGCTACACCTTC.

The chain uses TRBV5-8 and TRBJ1-1; D remains unclear. The CDR3 covers 13 residues. Trimming removed 2 bases from V and 4 bases from J, with 9 bases in between. Per the germline V gene, CDR1 is SGHTS and CDR2 is YDEGEE. The CDR3 spells CASSFGLGTEAFF. CDR3 in DNA: TGTGCCAGCAGCTTTGGCCTCGGCACTGAAGCTTTCTTT.

This sequence joins TRBV3-1 (or the pseudogene TRBV3-2) and TRBJ2-1; D is undetermined. The CDR3 covers 12 residues. V lost 3 bases and J 5 bases, leaving 5 bases between the germline ends. CDR1 is LGHDT, CDR2 YNNKEL, per germline (reference sequence). The CDR3 DNA sequence: TGTGCCAGCAGCCATTTGGACAATGAGCAGTTCTTC. Amino acids: CASSHLDNEQFF.

The V call is TRBV28, the J call TRBJ1-2, with D possibly TRBD1 on 5 matching bases. Germline V gene data show CDR1 as MDHEN and CDR2 as SYDVKM. The V end lost 7 bases, the J end lost 4 bases, and 22 bases lay between the germline ends. CDR3 length equals 16 residues. CDR3 nucleotides: TGTGCCAGCACCCCGGCAAGGGGCGGTTCACGCTATGGCTACACCTTC. Protein: CASTPARGGSRYGYTF.

The chain employs TRBV7-2 and TRBJ1-5; a weak D match, TRBD1 (5 bases). The CDR3 totals 15 residues. Germline V gene data show CDR1 as SGHTA and CDR2 as FQGNSA. The germline V and J ends were trimmed by 1 base and 5 bases, with 12 bases remaining between them. The CDR3: CASSLGAAGDQPQHF. DNA of the CDR3: TGTGCCAGCAGCTTAGGGGCCGCGGGGGATCAGCCCCAGCATTTT.

The table lists this clone with a count of one. The chain recombines TRBV5-1 with TRBJ1-3; TRBD1 matches 12 bases. The length of the CDR3 is 18 residues. Germline lookup yields CDR1 SGHRS and CDR2 YFSETQ. V shed 3 bases and J 4 bases; nucleotides not matched to a gene: 11. The CDR3 spells CASSSGTGGVRTGNTIYF. The DNA of the CDR3 is TGCGCCAGCAGCTCCGGGACAGGGGGCGTGCGAACCGGAAACACCATATATTTT. The complete variable domain, with remaining parts taken from reference TRBV5-1 and TRBJ1-3, reads KAGVTQTPRYLIKTRGQQVTLSCSPISGHRSVSWYQQTPGQGLQFLFEYFSETQRNKGNFPGRFSGRQFSNSRSEMNVSTLELGDSALYLCASSSGTGGVRTGNTIYFGEGSWLTVV.

This sequence joins TRBV27 and TRBJ2-7; 11 bases map to TRBD2. The CDR3 is 16 residues long. Germline V CDR1 and CDR2: MNHEY, SMNVEV (reference sequence). The V and J ends lost 5 bases and 6 bases, in that order; junction bases with no gene match: 12. CDR3 coding DNA: TGTGCCAGCAGTCCTATAGCGGGGGGGCTTCTACCCGAGCAGTACTTC. Amino acid sequence: CASSPIAGGLLPEQYF.

The V gene is TRBV28, the J gene TRBJ2-2; maybe TRBD1 (5 bases). V was cut by 3 bases and J by 7 bases, with 12 bases left in between. In germline, CDR1 is MDHEN, CDR2 SYDVKM. This CDR3 region has 14 residues. CDR3 sequence (DNA): TGTGCCAGCAGTTTTTTTTCAGGGTTCGGGGAGCTGTTTTTT. The encoded protein is CASSFFSGFGELFF.

In nucleotides, the CDR3 is TGCGCCAGCAGCCAAGATAGCGGGGGGGCCATGGGGGCCCAGTACTTC. As protein: CASSQDSGGAMGAQYF. V usage is TRBV4-3 and J usage is TRBJ2-5; 11 nucleotides line up with TRBD2. The CDR3 consists of 16 residues. Unmatched junction bases numbered 9, after V lost 0 bases and J lost 9 bases. Germline lookup yields CDR1 LGHNA and CDR2 YSLEER.

This clone was observed once. The CDR3 bases are TGTGCCAGCAGCTTAGCCGTGGCAAAGCGAAACACTGAAGCTTTCTTT. This sequence encodes CASSLAVAKRNTEAFF. V gene TRBV11-2 combines with J gene TRBJ1-1; D unresolved. V was cut by 1 base and J by 2 bases, with 14 bases left in between. Germline V lookup: CDR1 SGHAT, CDR2 FQNNGV. The CDR3 contains 16 residues.